Each of the 31 T cell receptor beta chains below was sequenced from the same sample in a study of regulatory T cells in long-lasting Graves disease. Regarding time point: newly diagnosed GD, antithyroid drugs for less than 3 months. PBMC-derived RNA was used for the TCR library. Library construction for TCR beta used iRepertoire HTBI primers and Arm-PCR of CDR3 regions. TCRdb re-analysed the multiplex PCR reads in MiXCR, keeping a single row per CDR3 protein. This sample yields roughly 410,000 distinct CDR3 sequences, of which approximately 15% are seen a single time; about 7.8% belongs to the top ten. A further study also used this sample, focusing on T cells in Graves' hyperthyroidism and ophthalmopathy.

Here the sequenced sample was peripheral blood mononuclear cells (PBMCs), taken at new diagnosis, from a patient treated with antithyroid drugs. The receptors originated from a woman between 35 and 50 years old with Graves disease.

The chain carries TRBV9 and TRBJ1-1; 9 nucleotides match TRBD1. Looked up from germline, CDR1 is SGDLS and CDR2 is YYNGEE. V was pared by 3 bases and J by 6 bases, with 9 bases of the junction left unmatched. This CDR3 has 15 amino acids. The CDR3 DNA sequence: TGTGCCAGCAGCGCAACAGGGGGCCGTGGGGCTGAAGCTTTCTTT. Amino acid sequence: CASSATGGRGAEAFF. Full variable domain (outside the CDR3, taken from reference TRBV9 and TRBJ1-1): DSGVTQTPKHLITATGQRVTLRCSPRSGDLSVYWYQQSLDQGLQFLIQYYNGEERAKGNILERFSAQQFPDLHSELNLSSLELGDSALYFCASSATGGRGAEAFFGQGTRLTVV.

This clonotype has only a few counts. The V and J genes are TRBV13 and TRBJ2-2, with 7 positions matching TRBD2. Germline CDR1 reads PRHDT; CDR2 reads FYEKMQ (reference sequence). The CDR3 length is 16 residues. V gave up 5 bases and J gave up 5 bases; unmatched junction bases: 11. CDR3 sequence: CASSPAGGRVTGELFF. The CDR3 coding sequence is TGTGCCAGCAGCCCTGCGGGCGGGAGAGTTACCGGGGAGCTGTTTTTT.

This clonotype occurred many times. This chain links TRBV28 with TRBJ2-5; D unclear. Trimming took off 3 bases at V and 5 bases at J, with 7 bases between the two ends. Germline lookup yields CDR1 MDHEN and CDR2 SYDVKM. The CDR3 totals 12 residues. CDR3: CASSFLGETQYF. The CDR3 DNA sequence: TGTGCCAGCAGTTTTCTTGGGGAGACCCAGTACTTC.

This clonotype was seen many times. The rearrangement joins TRBV11-2 to TRBJ2-7, with 12 nucleotides matching TRBD2. The V segment lost 6 bases and the J segment 5 bases; nucleotides outside the gene matches: 14. Germline lookup yields CDR1 SGHAT and CDR2 FQNNGV. The CDR3 loop spans 17 amino acids. The CDR3 DNA follows: TGTGCCAGCAGTTCTAGCGGGAGGGCCAATTGGGTCCACGAGCAGTACTTC. As protein: CASSSSGRANWVHEQYF.

This clonotype has a handful of counts. The chain combines TRBV5-1 with TRBJ2-5; 12 bases are shared with TRBD1. The germline V gene has CDR1 SGHRS and CDR2 YFSETQ. V was clipped by 5 bases and J by 6 bases; unmatched bases: 8. The CDR3 is 15 residues long. The CDR3 DNA follows: TGCGCCAGCAGTCGTGGGACAGGGGGCGGGAAGACCCAGTACTTC. Amino acid sequence: CASSRGTGGGKTQYF. The full variable domain, its missing parts supplied by reference TRBV5-1 and TRBJ2-5, is KAGVTQTPRYLIKTRGQQVTLSCSPISGHRSVSWYQQTPGQGLQFLFEYFSETQRNKGNFPGRFSGRQFSNSRSEMNVSTLELGDSALYLCASSRGTGGGKTQYFGPGTRLLVL.

In this sample, this clonotype turned up many times. The rearrangement links TRBV7-9 to TRBJ1-5; the D gene is possibly TRBD1 (5 bases). CDR3 size: 14 residues. Germline CDR1 is SEHNR and CDR2 is FQNEAQ (reference sequence). Trimming pared 2 bases from V and 5 bases from J, leaving 10 bases between. CDR3 protein: CASSLQGWDQPQHF. In DNA, the CDR3 is TGTGCCAGCAGCTTACAGGGTTGGGATCAGCCCCAGCATTTT.

Many counts were recorded for this clonotype. V and J are TRBV5-1 and TRBJ2-5, with D perhaps being TRBD1 or TRBD2 (5 bases each). V lost 4 bases to trimming and J lost 5 bases, with 24 bases between them. Germline-derived CDR1 and CDR2 are SGHRS and YFSETQ. CDR3 length equals 17 residues. The CDR3 sequence: CASSPGRGPPGWETQYF. In DNA, the CDR3 is TGCGCCAGCAGCCCGGGTAGGGGACCACCGGGGTGGGAGACCCAGTACTTC.

The chain has TRBV30 and TRBJ2-7; maybe TRBD1 (6 bases). Trimming removed 6 bases at V and 9 bases at J, with 18 bases between. Germline-derived CDR1 and CDR2 are GTSNPN and SVGIG (reference sequence). There are 12 residues in the CDR3. The CDR3, as DNA: TGTGCCTGTCAGACAGGAACCTTGGGGCAGTACTTC. Translation gives CACQTGTLGQYF.

This clonotype showed up just a few times. The chain uses TRBV11-3 and TRBJ2-1; tentatively, D is TRBD1 or TRBD2 (5 bases each). Germline V gene sequence: CDR1 SGHNT, CDR2 YENEEA. This CDR3 is built from 13 residues. Trimming removed 4 bases at V and 8 bases at J, with 12 bases between. CDR3 bases: TGTGCCAGCAGCTGGGACCGGGACGATGAGCAGTTCTTC. It encodes CASSWDRDDEQFF.

Turning to this clonotype: This likely reflects a read error, since a far larger clone is one base away. The chain is built from TRBV7-9 and TRBJ2-5; 9 bases fit TRBD2. The CDR3 has 15 amino acids. Germline CDR1 reads SEHNR; CDR2 reads FQNEAQ (reference sequence). The DNA of the CDR3 is TGTGCCGGCAGCTTAGAGGCGGGAGGGAGGGAGACCCAGTACTTC. It is translated as CAGSLEAGGRETQYF. Full variable domain (outside the CDR3, taken from reference TRBV7-9 and TRBJ2-5): DTGVSQNPRHKITKRGQNVTFRCDPISEHNRLYWYRQTLGQGPEFLTYFQNEAQLEKSRLLSDRFSAERPKGSFSTLEIQRTEQGDSAMYLCAGSLEAGGRETQYFGPGTRLLVL.

DNA for the CDR3: TGTGCCAGCAGCGTCATCCTACAGGGGAGCTATGGCTACACCTTC. Protein sequence: CASSVILQGSYGYTF. V is TRBV4-2 and J is TRBJ1-2; 7 positions match TRBD1. Trimming cost V 5 bases and J 4 bases; bases outside gene matches: 10. This CDR3 region has 15 residues. Germline CDR1 and CDR2: LGHNA and YNFKEQ.

Note on this clonotype: A read error is possible here, since a much larger clone lies one base away. The J gene is TRBJ2-5, the V gene TRBV5-1; 7 bases agree with TRBD2. Trimming at V came to 0 bases and at J to 4 bases, leaving 6 bases not matched to a gene. Germline-derived CDR1 and CDR2 are SGHRS and YFSETQ. The CDR3 covers 15 residues. CDR3 in DNA: TGCGCCAGCAGCTTGGCCCGGGGGGTGGGAGAGACCCAGTACTTC. Its translation is CASSLARGVGETQYF.

This clonotype was detected many times. The rearrangement links TRBV4-3 to TRBJ2-7; 9 nucleotides line up with TRBD2. The V gene's germline CDR1 is LGHNA and CDR2 YSLEER. With 2 bases clipped from V and 5 bases from J, the junction kept 7 bases outside the gene matches. This CDR3 contains 15 residues. The CDR3 is CASSQISGSINEQYF. CDR3 coding DNA: TGCGCCAGCAGCCAAATTAGCGGGAGTATTAACGAGCAGTACTTC.

V and J are TRBV10-3 and TRBJ2-5; D is unresolved. Trimming removed 2 bases from V and 9 bases from J, with 16 bases in between. Germline values: CDR1 ENHRY, CDR2 SYGVKD. This CDR3 contains 14 residues. The CDR3 nucleotides are TGTGCCATCAGTGAGAGCCGGGCCCCCGAGGCCCAGTACTTC. This codes for CAISESRAPEAQYF.

This clonotype was counted between two and nine times. CDR3 in amino acids: CSARGRTYLSSSYNEQFF. The CDR3 coding sequence is TGCAGTGCTAGAGGCCGGACGTACCTATCGAGCTCCTACAATGAGCAGTTCTTC. J is TRBJ2-1 and V is TRBV20-1; D unclear. Deletions cut 1 base from V and 0 bases from J, with 19 bases between. Looked up from germline, CDR1 is DFQATT and CDR2 is SNEGSKA (reference sequence). This CDR3 contains 18 residues.

This clonotype came up many times. This chain connects TRBV2 to TRBJ2-6; no firm D call. From germline, CDR1 is SNHLY and CDR2 FYNNEI. V gave up 0 bases and J gave up 0 bases, with 6 bases separating them. The CDR3 is made up of 16 amino acids. Written as DNA, the CDR3 is TGTGCCAGCAGTGAAGCACAGTACTCTGGGGCCAACGTCCTGACTTTC. This translates into CASSEAQYSGANVLTF. Complete variable domain (other parts from reference TRBV2 and TRBJ2-6): EPEVTQTPSHQVTQMGQEVILRCVPISNHLYFYWYRQILGQKVEFLVSFYNNEISEKSEIFDDQFSVERPDGSNFTLKIRSTKLEDSAMYFCASSEAQYSGANVLTFGAGSRLTVL.

This clonotype was detected many times. This chain joins TRBV12-3 or TRBV12-4 and TRBJ2-1; 14 bases align to TRBD2. The CDR3 runs 15 residues. The ends lost 5 bases at V and 9 bases at J; junction bases unmatched: 6. This chain's CDR3 is CASSPGTSGRGEQFF. The CDR3 nucleotides read TGTGCCAGCAGTCCCGGGACTAGCGGGAGAGGTGAGCAGTTCTTC.

This chain joins TRBV5-5 and TRBJ2-2; 7 positions agree with TRBD2. The CDR3 contains 15 residues. Looked up from germline, CDR1 is SGHKS and CDR2 is YYEKEE (reference sequence). The J segment lost 1 base and the V segment lost 4 bases, leaving 4 bases of the junction unmatched. The CDR3 coding sequence is TGTGCCAGCAGCCATGGGAGGGGGAACACCGGGGAGCTGTTTTTT. It codes for CASSHGRGNTGELFF.

This clonotype was detected ten times or more. V and J are TRBV29-1 and TRBJ2-6; TRBD2 might be the D (7 bases). Germline V CDR1 and CDR2: SQVTM, ANQGSEA. V shed 0 bases and J shed 0 bases, with 12 bases lying between them. This CDR3 comprises 17 residues. The CDR3, as DNA: TGCAGCGTTGAAGAATGGGGAGGGGGCTCTGGGGCCAACGTCCTGACTTTC. Encoded protein: CSVEEWGGGSGANVLTF. The variable domain in full, completed from reference TRBV29-1 and TRBJ2-6, reads SAVISQKPSRDICQRGTSLTIQCQVDSQVTMMFWYRQQPGQSLTLIATANQGSEATYESGFVIDKFPISRPNLTFSTLTVSNMSPEDSSIYLCSVEEWGGGSGANVLTFGAGSRLTVL.

The V gene is TRBV3-1, the J gene TRBJ2-7; weak D call: TRBD1 (6 bases). In germline, CDR1 is LGHDT, CDR2 YNNKEL (reference sequence). V lost 2 bases, J lost 6 bases, and 17 bases lay in between. The CDR3 is 15 amino acids. CDR3 in DNA: TGTGCCAGCAGCCAAATCCCAGGGGTTGGTGTCGAGCAGTACTTC. Its protein product is CASSQIPGVGVEQYF.

This clonotype has ten or more counts. The genes are TRBV27 and TRBJ2-7; 9 bases align to TRBD1. CDR1 is MNHEY, CDR2 SMNVEV, per germline (reference sequence). This CDR3 comprises 15 residues. The V gene end was trimmed by 1 base and the J gene end by 2 bases; junction bases not matched to a gene: 3. The DNA for the CDR3 is TGTGCCAGCAGTTTATTTACAGGGGGCCCCTACGAGCAGTACTTC. Translation: CASSLFTGGPYEQYF.

Of note for this clonotype: Without the conserved terminal phenylalanine or tryptophan, this CDR3 likely stems from a read error. The chain is built from TRBV4-1 and TRBJ2-1; 14 bases match TRBD2. From germline, CDR1 is MGHRA and CDR2 YSYEKL. This CDR3 spans 19 amino acids. Losses at the gene ends were 1 base for V and 1 base for J; bases not matched to a gene: 6. CDR3 DNA: TGCGCCAGCAGCCAAGCGGGACTAGCGGGAGTCAGGTCCTACAATGAGCAGTTCGTC. Protein product: CASSQAGLAGVRSYNEQFV.

V gene TRBV6-2 or TRBV6-3 combines with J gene TRBJ2-7; TRBD2 matches at 8 bases. There are 15 residues in the CDR3. CDR1 is MNHEY and CDR2 is SVGEGT in the germline V gene. The J segment lost 3 bases and the V segment lost 0 bases, leaving 4 bases of the junction unmatched. CDR3 coding DNA: TGTGCCAGCAGTTACTCGGCCGGGGGGGACTACGAGCAGTACTTC. The encoded protein is CASSYSAGGDYEQYF.

The chain employs TRBV4-2 and TRBJ2-1; D is undetermined. Trimming cost V 0 bases and J 13 bases, with 4 bases left between them. The CDR3 extends over 10 amino acids. CDR1 and CDR2 (germline): LGHNA, YNFKEQ. This chain's CDR3 is CASSQEKQFF. The CDR3, as DNA: TGTGCCAGCAGCCAAGAGAAACAGTTCTTC.

This clonotype was detected only a few times. Just one base apart from a much larger clone, this may be a read error. The genes are TRBV28 and TRBJ2-3; TRBD2 matches 8 bases. CDR3 size: 14 residues. Germline CDR1 MDHEN, CDR2 SYDVKM. V lost 6 bases, J lost 8 bases, and 10 bases stayed unmatched. CDR3 region: CASSKSGRSGTQYF. As DNA, the CDR3 is TGTGCCAGCAGCAAAAGCGGGAGATCTGGTACGCAGTATTTT.

This rearrangement joins TRBV12-3 or TRBV12-4 to TRBJ2-5; 9 bases match TRBD2. With 1 base clipped from V and 5 bases from J, the junction kept 17 bases outside the gene matches. The CDR3 spans 19 residues. CDR3 DNA sequence: TGTGCCAGCAGTTTAGAGGGACGTAATGTAGCGGGAGAATCGGAGACCCAGTACTTC. Protein product: CASSLEGRNVAGESETQYF.

Ten or more counts support this clonotype. The chain recombines TRBV28 with TRBJ1-1; 8 positions agree with TRBD1. V dropped 3 bases and J dropped 0; count of bases not matched to a gene: 6. CDR3 length: 16 residues. CDR1 and CDR2 (germline): MDHEN, SYDVKM. This CDR3 reads CASSFTEGQVNTEAFF. In DNA form, the CDR3 reads TGTGCCAGCAGTTTCACCGAGGGACAGGTGAACACTGAAGCTTTCTTT.

This clonotype showed up many times. The chain couples TRBV28 to TRBJ2-2; 12 nucleotides agree with TRBD1. CDR1 is MDHEN, CDR2 SYDVKM, per germline. The CDR3 runs 18 residues. V lost 3 bases to trimming and J lost 6 bases; unmatched junction nucleotides: 11. The CDR3 sequence is CASSFIALGQGAPGELFF. The CDR3 DNA sequence: TGTGCCAGCAGTTTTATAGCTTTGGGACAGGGGGCGCCCGGGGAGCTGTTTTTT.

This clonotype was counted many times. The gene calls are TRBV11-2 and TRBJ2-1; 10 nucleotides align to TRBD2. The V and J ends lost 4 bases and 7 bases, in that order; junction bases with no gene match: 10. The CDR3 has 16 amino acids. Germline V lookup: CDR1 SGHAT, CDR2 FQNNGV. As DNA, the CDR3 is TGTGCCAGCAGCTCCGTCAGCGGGAGGGCCTGGAATGAGCAGTTCTTC. Translation gives CASSSVSGRAWNEQFF.

The chain recombines TRBV6-1 with TRBJ2-7; weak D call: TRBD1 (6 bases). The CDR3 loop spans 13 amino acids. V was trimmed by 7 bases and J by 3 bases, leaving 13 bases between them. In germline, CDR1 is MNHNS, CDR2 SASEGT. The CDR3 is CASMRTDLYEQYF. In nucleotides, the CDR3 is TGTGCCAGCATGAGGACAGACCTCTACGAGCAGTACTTC.

This clonotype was seen many times. The rearrangement links TRBV28 to TRBJ1-1, with 7 bases matching TRBD1. Germline V gene data show CDR1 as MDHEN and CDR2 as SYDVKM. The ends lost 8 bases at V and 1 base at J; junction bases unmatched: 10. This CDR3 has 15 amino acids. This CDR3 reads CASAGPQGGNTEAFF. CDR3 nucleotides: TGTGCCAGCGCTGGGCCCCAGGGGGGGAACACTGAAGCTTTCTTT.